This is a list of T cell receptor beta chains from one sample in a study of blood T cell repertoires in COVID-19. The table came from immunoSEQ multiplex PCR; TCRdb's copy has only in-frame clones and leaves some out. The sample shows roughly 180,000 clones, 84% of them seen only once. Source material: peripheral blood. The receptors were sampled from a man aged 35 to 55 who had recovered from COVID-19. The CDR3 runs from the conserved cysteine through the conserved F or W. The D gene is left open where the match is weak. The size field is filled for only some rows; it gives once, few, many or a size class.

clone_size: once; j_call: TRBJ1-2; d_call: .; v_call: TRBV5-5; cdr3_aa: CASTLEGSNYGYTF; cdr3_nt: TGTGCCAGCACTCTGGAGGGGTCTAACTATGGCTACACCTTC
clone_size: .; j_call: TRBJ2-7; d_call: .; v_call: TRBV28; cdr3_aa: CASRLAPTFSIDSYEQYF; cdr3_nt: TGTGCCAGCAGACTCGCCCCGACTTTCTCCATTGACTCCTACGAGCAGTACTTC
clone_size: .; j_call: TRBJ1-1; d_call: .; v_call: TRBV28; cdr3_aa: CASGPDSEAFF; cdr3_nt: TGTGCCAGCGGCCCTGACAGTGAAGCTTTCTTT
clone_size: .; j_call: TRBJ2-3; d_call: .; v_call: TRBV27; cdr3_aa: CASSFGGFRVTDTQYF; cdr3_nt: TGTGCCAGCAGTTTTGGGGGCTTTCGGGTCACAGATACGCAGTATTTT
clone_size: .; j_call: TRBJ2-7; d_call: TRBD1; v_call: TRBV4-2; cdr3_aa: CASSPRSTGGSSEQYF; cdr3_nt: TGTGCCAGCAGCCCCCGCTCAACAGGGGGCTCTTCCGAGCAGTACTTC
clone_size: .; j_call: TRBJ2-5; d_call: TRBD2; v_call: TRBV6-1; cdr3_aa: CASSGLAGGNGQRYGETQYF; cdr3_nt: TGTGCCAGCAGTGGACTAGCGGGGGGGAATGGGCAGAGGTATGGAGAGACCCAGTACTTC
clone_size: .; j_call: TRBJ1-4; d_call: .; v_call: TRBV28; cdr3_aa: CASSLSAGLTNEKLFF; cdr3_nt: TGTGCCAGCAGTTTATCGGCAGGGTTAACTAATGAAAAACTGTTTTTT
clone_size: .; j_call: TRBJ2-7; d_call: .; v_call: TRBV6-1; cdr3_aa: CASSETWGRYEQYF; cdr3_nt: TGTGCCAGCAGTGAAACTTGGGGGCGGTACGAGCAGTACTTC
clone_size: .; j_call: TRBJ2-3; d_call: TRBD2; v_call: TRBV30; cdr3_aa: CAWGGSGRLDGADTQYF; cdr3_nt: TGTGCCTGGGGCGGGAGCGGGAGGCTTGATGGCGCAGATACGCAGTATTTT
clone_size: .; j_call: TRBJ1-2; d_call: TRBD1; v_call: TRBV7-2; cdr3_aa: CASSLGQGVNYGYTF; cdr3_nt: TGTGCCAGCAGCTTGGGACAGGGGGTTAACTATGGCTACACCTTC
clone_size: .; j_call: TRBJ1-2; d_call: TRBD1; v_call: TRBV7-2; cdr3_aa: CASSADRGTGGGYTF; cdr3_nt: TGTGCCAGCAGCGCCGACCGAGGGACAGGGGGTGGCTACACCTTC
clone_size: .; j_call: TRBJ2-1; d_call: .; v_call: TRBV10-3; cdr3_aa: CAISPGLLGEQFF; cdr3_nt: TGTGCCATCAGCCCGGGACTCCTGGGGGAGCAGTTCTTC
clone_size: .; j_call: TRBJ1-1; d_call: .; v_call: TRBV7-9; cdr3_aa: CASSASGFANTEAFF; cdr3_nt: TGTGCCAGCAGCGCTTCGGGGTTCGCGAACACTGAAGCTTTCTTT
clone_size: .; j_call: TRBJ2-7; d_call: TRBD2; v_call: TRBV10-3; cdr3_aa: CATSGRGTSGSYEQYF; cdr3_nt: TGTGCCACCTCAGGGCGGGGGACTAGCGGCTCCTACGAGCAGTACTTC
clone_size: once; j_call: TRBJ2-1; d_call: .; v_call: TRBV6-5; cdr3_aa: CASSYNRGEQFF; cdr3_nt: TGTGCCAGCAGTTACAACCGGGGGGAGCAGTTCTTC
clone_size: few; j_call: TRBJ2-1; d_call: TRBD2; v_call: TRBV6-1; cdr3_aa: CASSEALAGVAYNEQFF; cdr3_nt: TGTGCCAGCAGTGAAGCCCTAGCGGGGGTTGCCTACAATGAGCAGTTCTTC
clone_size: .; j_call: TRBJ2-7; d_call: .; v_call: TRBV12-5; cdr3_aa: CASGFGGAPGLYEQYF; cdr3_nt: TGTGCTAGTGGTTTTGGGGGGGCCCCCGGACTCTACGAGCAGTACTTC
clone_size: .; j_call: TRBJ2-1; d_call: TRBD2; v_call: TRBV28; cdr3_aa: CASSLYSGTSINEQFF; cdr3_nt: TGTGCCAGCAGTTTGTATTCCGGGACTAGCATCAATGAGCAGTTCTTC
clone_size: few; j_call: TRBJ2-2; d_call: .; v_call: TRBV7-3; cdr3_aa: CASSDTGTGELFF; cdr3_nt: TGTGCCAGCAGCGATACGGGCACCGGGGAGCTGTTTTTT
clone_size: .; j_call: TRBJ1-5; d_call: .; v_call: TRBV19; cdr3_aa: CASSLGWLEYSNQPQHF; cdr3_nt: TGTGCCAGTAGTCTAGGATGGCTTGAATATAGCAATCAGCCCCAGCATTTT
clone_size: .; j_call: TRBJ2-7; d_call: .; v_call: TRBV30; cdr3_aa: CAWSNPRQVSSYEQYF; cdr3_nt: TGTGCCTGGAGTAACCCCCGACAGGTCTCTTCCTACGAGCAGTACTTC
clone_size: .; j_call: TRBJ2-2; d_call: .; v_call: TRBV15; cdr3_aa: CATSRDSYTGELFF; cdr3_nt: TGTGCCACCAGCAGGGACAGTTACACCGGGGAGCTGTTTTTT
clone_size: .; j_call: TRBJ1-1; d_call: .; v_call: TRBV2; cdr3_aa: CASRRGNTEAFF; cdr3_nt: TGTGCCAGCAGGCGAGGGAACACTGAAGCTTTCTTT
clone_size: .; j_call: TRBJ2-7; d_call: .; v_call: TRBV27; cdr3_aa: CASSLDSTYEQYF; cdr3_nt: TGTGCCAGCAGTTTGGACAGCACCTACGAGCAGTACTTC
clone_size: .; j_call: TRBJ1-6; d_call: TRBD1; v_call: TRBV30; cdr3_aa: CAWSGQGFSPLHF; cdr3_nt: TGTGCCTGGAGCGGACAGGGGTTCTCACCCCTCCACTTT
clone_size: few; j_call: TRBJ2-7; d_call: TRBD2; v_call: TRBV28; cdr3_aa: CASWGLAGSYEQYF; cdr3_nt: TGTGCCAGCTGGGGACTAGCGGGCTCCTACGAGCAGTACTTC
clone_size: .; j_call: TRBJ2-7; d_call: TRBD2; v_call: TRBV6-5; cdr3_aa: CASRAGTSGFYEQYF; cdr3_nt: TGTGCCAGCAGAGCCGGGACTAGCGGATTCTACGAGCAGTACTTC
clone_size: .; j_call: TRBJ2-7; d_call: TRBD1; v_call: TRBV2; cdr3_aa: CASRDRGEGEQYF; cdr3_nt: TGTGCCAGCAGGGACAGGGGGGAGGGCGAGCAGTACTTC